These T cell receptor beta chains were read from a single sample in a study of shared clonotypes between healthy human individuals. The data were produced by immunoSEQ multiplex PCR, yet TCRdb's version contains in-frame clones alone and is incomplete. The profile shows hundreds of thousands of clones, roughly 95% of them singletons. The sequenced material came from naive CD8+ T cells sorted from blood. These receptors were obtained from a woman aged 25 to 39 in good health. Both conserved end residues are part of each CDR3. The order of the fields is clone size, J gene, D gene, V gene, CDR3 protein, CDR3 DNA. D genes are given only for firm matches. For some rows the clone size is stated as once, few or many, or as a class when expanded; others skip it.

size: -
J: TRBJ2-3
D: TRBD2
V: TRBV19
CDR3: CASSMVAGGPNTQYF
DNA: TGTGCCAGTAGTATGGTAGCGGGAGGGCCAAATACGCAGTATTTT

size: -
J: TRBJ2-5
D: TRBD2
V: TRBV13
CDR3: CASSSASGLQETQYF
DNA: TGTGCCAGCAGCTCAGCTAGCGGCTTACAAGAGACCCAGTACTTC

size: -
J: TRBJ2-1
D: -
V: TRBV4-2
CDR3: CASSQDRVSYEQFF
DNA: TGTGCCAGCAGCCAAGATAGAGTGAGCTATGAGCAGTTCTTC

size: -
J: TRBJ2-1
D: -
V: TRBV13
CDR3: CASSSTLVRDEQFF
DNA: TGTGCCAGCAGCTCAACGTTGGTCCGCGATGAGCAGTTCTTC

size: -
J: TRBJ1-1
D: TRBD1
V: TRBV5-1
CDR3: CASSSKQGTEAEAFF
DNA: TGCGCCAGCAGCTCGAAACAGGGGACCGAGGCTGAAGCTTTCTTT

size: -
J: TRBJ2-7
D: -
V: TRBV28
CDR3: CASSLFGTPPSYEQYF
DNA: TGTGCCAGCAGTTTATTCGGGACACCACCCTCCTACGAGCAGTACTTC

size: -
J: TRBJ2-3
D: TRBD2
V: TRBV7-9
CDR3: CASSLASGGSADTQYF
DNA: TGTGCCAGCAGCTTAGCAAGCGGGGGTTCGGCAGATACGCAGTATTTT

size: -
J: TRBJ2-1
D: TRBD2
V: TRBV7-9
CDR3: CASRISGRGYNEQFF
DNA: TGTGCCAGCAGGATTAGCGGGAGGGGATACAATGAGCAGTTCTTC

size: -
J: TRBJ2-7
D: -
V: TRBV27
CDR3: CASSFSGEMYEQYF
DNA: TGTGCCAGCAGTTTCTCCGGGGAAATGTACGAGCAGTACTTC

size: -
J: TRBJ2-7
D: -
V: TRBV30
CDR3: CAWSVSGFEQYF
DNA: TGTGCCTGGAGTGTTTCGGGGTTCGAGCAGTACTTC

size: -
J: TRBJ1-1
D: -
V: TRBV27
CDR3: CASSLGVMNTEAFF
DNA: TGTGCCAGCAGTTTAGGGGTAATGAACACTGAAGCTTTCTTT

size: -
J: TRBJ2-6
D: TRBD1
V: TRBV15
CDR3: CATSRAFPGQLNSGANVLTF
DNA: TGTGCCACCAGCAGAGCCTTCCCGGGACAGCTCAACTCTGGGGCCAACGTCCTGACTTTC

size: -
J: TRBJ2-7
D: -
V: TRBV27
CDR3: CASSSAGRLYEQYF
DNA: TGTGCCAGCAGTTCGGCAGGGAGGCTCTACGAGCAGTACTTC

size: -
J: TRBJ2-1
D: -
V: TRBV14
CDR3: CASSHPKTGDVRYNEQFF
DNA: TGTGCCAGCAGCCACCCCAAAACGGGGGATGTTAGGTACAATGAGCAGTTCTTC

size: -
J: TRBJ1-3
D: -
V: TRBV7-8
CDR3: CASSLEGQGLGNTIYF
DNA: TGTGCCAGCAGCTTAGAAGGGCAGGGGCTTGGAAACACCATATATTTT

size: -
J: TRBJ2-1
D: TRBD2
V: TRBV27
CDR3: CASSYSGRAGHEQFF
DNA: TGTGCCAGCAGTTACAGCGGGAGGGCCGGCCATGAGCAGTTCTTC

size: -
J: TRBJ2-5
D: -
V: TRBV2
CDR3: CASKPDSYQETQYF
DNA: TGTGCCAGCAAACCAGATTCGTACCAAGAGACCCAGTACTTC

size: once
J: TRBJ2-7
D: -
V: TRBV10-1
CDR3: CASSETGSPYEQYF
DNA: TGCGCCAGCAGTGAGACGGGGAGCCCCTACGAGCAGTACTTC

size: -
J: TRBJ1-2
D: TRBD1
V: TRBV6-4
CDR3: CASHPDRGNYGYTF
DNA: TGTGCCAGTCATCCCGACAGGGGGAACTATGGCTACACCTTC

size: -
J: TRBJ1-1
D: -
V: TRBV7-9
CDR3: CASSPTTAAEAFF
DNA: TGTGCCAGCAGCCCTACAACGGCGGCTGAAGCTTTCTTT

size: -
J: TRBJ2-7
D: -
V: TRBV7-9
CDR3: CASSFEGYEQYF
DNA: TGTGCCAGCAGCTTCGAGGGCTACGAGCAGTACTTC

size: -
J: TRBJ1-2
D: -
V: TRBV27
CDR3: CASSLVAEFGGYTF
DNA: TGTGCCAGCAGTTTAGTAGCGGAGTTCGGTGGCTACACCTTC

size: -
J: TRBJ2-5
D: -
V: TRBV27
CDR3: CASSFGGGETQYF
DNA: TGTGCCAGCAGTTTCGGGGGTGGAGAGACCCAGTACTTC

size: -
J: TRBJ2-7
D: TRBD2
V: TRBV4-2
CDR3: CASSQVAGGSSYEQYF
DNA: TGTGCCAGCAGCCAGGTAGCGGGGGGGAGCTCCTACGAGCAGTACTTC

size: once
J: TRBJ2-5
D: -
V: TRBV28
CDR3: CASNPGGEQETQYF
DNA: TGTGCCAGCAACCCCGGGGGTGAACAAGAGACCCAGTACTTC

size: -
J: TRBJ2-7
D: -
V: TRBV27
CDR3: CASSAGETYEQYF
DNA: TGTGCCAGCAGTGCCGGGGAGACCTACGAGCAGTACTTC

size: -
J: TRBJ2-2
D: -
V: TRBV10-1
CDR3: CASSGLRDHGELFF
DNA: TGCGCCAGCAGTGGCCTTCGCGACCACGGGGAGCTGTTTTTT

size: -
J: TRBJ2-7
D: -
V: TRBV11-2
CDR3: CASSETREQYF
DNA: TGTGCCAGCAGCGAAACGAGAGAGCAGTACTTC

size: -
J: TRBJ2-1
D: -
V: TRBV4-1
CDR3: CASSQVANEQFF
DNA: TGCGCCAGCAGCCAAGTTGCCAATGAGCAGTTCTTC

size: -
J: TRBJ2-7
D: -
V: TRBV13
CDR3: CASSPESGAGEQYF
DNA: TGTGCCAGCAGCCCCGAGTCAGGGGCGGGCGAGCAGTACTTC

size: once
J: TRBJ2-5
D: -
V: TRBV13
CDR3: CASSPRDQETQYF
DNA: TGTGCCAGCAGCCCTAGGGACCAAGAGACCCAGTACTTC

size: -
J: TRBJ2-2
D: -
V: TRBV7-2
CDR3: CASSLVSGSSNTGELFF
DNA: TGTGCCAGCAGCTTAGTGAGTGGGAGTTCCAACACCGGGGAGCTGTTTTTT

size: -
J: TRBJ2-2
D: -
V: TRBV9
CDR3: CASSVGSSSNTGELFF
DNA: TGTGCCAGCAGCGTAGGCAGTTCTTCGAACACCGGGGAGCTGTTTTTT

size: -
J: TRBJ1-2
D: TRBD1
V: TRBV15
CDR3: CATSRERTGDGYTF
DNA: TGTGCCACCAGCAGAGAAAGGACAGGGGATGGCTACACCTTC

size: few
J: TRBJ1-2
D: -
V: TRBV30
CDR3: CAFLLDYGYTF
DNA: TGTGCCTTCCTGTTGGACTATGGCTACACCTTC

size: few
J: TRBJ2-7
D: -
V: TRBV19
CDR3: CASSISRVPSYEQYF
DNA: TGTGCCAGTAGCATATCCCGGGTCCCATCCTACGAGCAGTACTTC

size: few
J: TRBJ2-4
D: -
V: TRBV4-1
CDR3: CASSHGSGNIQYF
DNA: TGCGCCAGCAGCCATGGGTCCGGCAACATTCAGTACTTC

size: -
J: TRBJ1-5
D: -
V: TRBV6-1
CDR3: CASSEGQVMRQPQHF
DNA: TGTGCCAGCAGTGAAGGTCAGGTAATGCGTCAGCCCCAGCATTTT

size: -
J: TRBJ2-1
D: TRBD2
V: TRBV7-7
CDR3: CASSSGLAGPEQFF
DNA: TGTGCCAGCAGCTCAGGACTAGCGGGACCTGAGCAGTTCTTC

size: few
J: TRBJ2-7
D: TRBD1
V: TRBV5-1
CDR3: CASSLGDRGHSYEQYF
DNA: TGCGCCAGCAGCTTAGGTGACAGGGGACACTCCTACGAGCAGTACTTC

size: -
J: TRBJ2-1
D: TRBD2
V: TRBV13
CDR3: CASSLGLAGEDEQFF
DNA: TGTGCCAGCAGCTTGGGACTAGCGGGAGAAGATGAGCAGTTCTTC

size: -
J: TRBJ2-7
D: TRBD1
V: TRBV27
CDR3: CASSLFGQAYEQYF
DNA: TGTGCCAGCAGTTTATTTGGACAGGCTTACGAGCAGTACTTC

size: -
J: TRBJ2-2
D: -
V: TRBV2
CDR3: CASFARMAGELFF
DNA: TGTGCCAGCTTCGCCCGGATGGCCGGGGAGCTGTTTTTT

size: -
J: TRBJ1-6
D: -
V: TRBV4-1
CDR3: CASSQDGVADSPLHF
DNA: TGCGCCAGCAGCCAAGATGGGGTGGCTGATTCACCCCTCCACTTT

size: -
J: TRBJ2-7
D: -
V: TRBV30
CDR3: CAWSLGVSYEQYF
DNA: TGTGCCTGGAGTCTGGGGGTCTCCTACGAGCAGTACTTC

size: once
J: TRBJ2-1
D: -
V: TRBV5-5
CDR3: CASSPSSRYSYNEQFF
DNA: TGTGCCAGCAGCCCTTCAAGCCGTTACTCCTACAATGAGCAGTTCTTC

size: -
J: TRBJ2-1
D: TRBD2
V: TRBV10-2
CDR3: CASSGSLGSGDNEQFF
DNA: TGCGCCAGCAGTGGATCCCTGGGTAGCGGGGACAATGAGCAGTTCTTC

size: -
J: TRBJ2-7
D: TRBD1
V: TRBV28
CDR3: CASSNPTGGHEQYF
DNA: TGTGCCAGCAGTAACCCGACAGGGGGCCACGAGCAGTACTTC

size: -
J: TRBJ2-1
D: TRBD1
V: TRBV28
CDR3: CASSNTKGQGSIDEQFF
DNA: TGTGCCAGCAGCAACACGAAAGGACAGGGAAGTATCGATGAGCAGTTCTTC

size: -
J: TRBJ2-7
D: -
V: TRBV9
CDR3: CASSVDGAAYEQYF
DNA: TGTGCCAGCAGCGTAGACGGGGCCGCCTACGAGCAGTACTTC

size: -
J: TRBJ2-7
D: -
V: TRBV27
CDR3: CASSLGYSYEQYF
DNA: TGTGCCAGCAGTTTGGGGTATTCCTACGAGCAGTACTTC

size: -
J: TRBJ1-3
D: -
V: TRBV5-1
CDR3: CAIAGPSGTTIYF
DNA: TGCGCCATCGCGGGGCCGTCTGGAACCACCATATATTTT

size: -
J: TRBJ2-6
D: -
V: TRBV7-3
CDR3: CAFGAGTSGANVLTF
DNA: TGTGCCTTTGGGGCAGGGACCTCTGGGGCCAACGTCCTGACTTTC

size: -
J: TRBJ1-1
D: -
V: TRBV28
CDR3: CASSFTGPMNTEAFF
DNA: TGTGCCAGCAGTTTCACAGGGCCCATGAACACTGAAGCTTTCTTT